This T cell receptor beta chain originates from a study of cytomegalovirus exposure and HLA in healthy donors. Both 60 Vbeta primers and 13 Jbeta primers went into the PCR. Some clones are missing from TCRdb's copy, which holds only in-frame ones; the method was immunoSEQ multiplex PCR. Here the sample spans 80,000 to 100,000 clones, around 82% being singletons. With regard to this clone: Its target is not known.

Whole-study findings and limits: A missense variant in DCLRE1C was later tied to TCR beta V- and J-gene trimming. The productive fraction for most TCR beta V segments was about 87% or about 30% in an earlier analysis.

Sequencing was carried out using PBMCs. This receptor was obtained from a man aged 40-49 years in good health and CMV-seronegative.

Here the CDR3 reads CASSVGQGYEQYF. In DNA form, the CDR3 reads TGTGCCAGCAGCGTCGGACAGGGGTACGAGCAGTACTTC. V gene TRBV11-2 combines with J gene TRBJ2-7; 9 bases agree with TRBD1. V was clipped by 5 bases and J by 4 bases; unmatched bases: 3. This CDR3 is 13 amino acids long. Germline V lookup: CDR1 SGHAT, CDR2 FQNNGV.